Following are 15 T cell receptor beta chains from one sample sequenced in a study of blood T cells in healthy people across ages. PCR was performed a second time for about 7 to 11 cycles using a sample-barcoded 5' primer and a J-beta primer mix. TCRdb ran MiXCR on the 5' RACE reads and lists one entry per CDR3 protein. There are 800,000 or so distinct CDR3 sequences in the sample; roughly 60% occur only once, and roughly 26% lies in the top ten. The sample was blood. These receptors were obtained from a man aged 30 to 45 in good health.

CDR3 sequence: CASSYTQGYEQYF. CDR3 nucleotide sequence: TGTGCCAGCAGTTACACGCAGGGCTACGAGCAGTACTTC. The chain joins TRBV6-5 to TRBJ2-4; a weak D match, TRBD1 (5 bases). The tail of the sequence fits TRBJ2-7 better, so the J call may be wrong. Germline CDR1 MNHEY, CDR2 SVGAGI. The CDR3 is 13 amino acids.

The chain recombines TRBV5-5 with TRBJ2-7; the D is unclear. The J call may be wrong; the DNA end is better matched by TRBJ2-5. The CDR3 is made up of 14 amino acids. Germline lookup yields CDR1 SGHKS and CDR2 YYEKEE (reference sequence). DNA for the CDR3: TGTGCCAGCAGCTCTTCGGCCTCAACGGAGACCCAGTACTTC. Protein product: CASSSSASTETQYF.

The chain couples TRBV9 to TRBJ1-1, with D possibly matching TRBD1 (5 bases). Germline lookup yields CDR1 SGDLS and CDR2 YYNGEE. CDR3 length: 14 residues. Trimming shortened V by 3 bases and J by 4 bases, and 13 bases separated the two germline ends. CDR3 sequence reads: CASSADPGFTEAFF. In DNA form, the CDR3 reads TGTGCCAGCAGCGCGGACCCAGGGTTCACTGAAGCTTTCTTT.

V and J are TRBV5-1 and TRBJ2-1; weak D call: TRBD1 (6 bases). Germline CDR1 and CDR2: SGHRS and YFSETQ. CDR3 size: 15 residues. Deletions cut 4 bases from V and 4 bases from J, with 15 bases between. DNA for the CDR3: TGCGCCAGCAGCACCAGGACAGCTATGTACAATGAGCAGTTCTTC. Its translation: CASSTRTAMYNEQFF. The whole variable domain, remainder taken from reference TRBV5-1 and TRBJ2-1, is KAGVTQTPRYLIKTRGQQVTLSCSPISGHRSVSWYQQTPGQGLQFLFEYFSETQRNKGNFPGRFSGRQFSNSRSEMNVSTLELGDSALYLCASSTRTAMYNEQFFGPGTRLTVL.

This rearrangement joins TRBV6-1 to TRBJ2-7; 10 positions agree with TRBD1. The germline gives CDR1 MNHNS, CDR2 SASEGT. The CDR3 is 18 amino acids. The ends lost 1 base at V and 3 bases at J; junction bases unmatched: 12. CDR3: CASSEDRDRGSLYYEQYF. In nucleotides, the CDR3 is TGTGCCAGCAGTGAAGACCGGGACAGGGGTTCCCTCTACTACGAGCAGTACTTC.

This chain connects TRBV19 to TRBJ2-1, with TRBD2 identical over 7 bases. The J segment lost 4 bases and the V segment lost 5 bases, leaving 14 bases of the junction unmatched. This CDR3 has 17 amino acids. CDR1 and CDR2 from the germline V gene are LNHDA and SQIVND (reference sequence). The CDR3 coding sequence is TGTGCCAGTAGTCAATTCAGCGGGGTCCTTCAGTACAATGAGCAGTTCTTC. Its protein product is CASSQFSGVLQYNEQFF.

The genes are TRBV12-3 or TRBV12-4 and TRBJ1-1; 12 bases are shared with TRBD1. The CDR3 spans 15 residues. J was trimmed by 6 bases and V by 6 bases; bases with no gene match: 8. The CDR3 is CASSSGTGGGAEAFF. The CDR3, as DNA: TGTGCCAGCAGCTCTGGGACAGGGGGCGGTGCTGAAGCTTTCTTT.

This clonotype was seen a handful of times. In DNA, the CDR3 is TGTGCCAGCAGCTACACTAGCGGATCTAGCACAGATACGCAGTATTTT. This encodes CASSYTSGSSTDTQYF. The chain couples TRBV7-2 to TRBJ2-3; 8 bases line up with TRBD2. V dropped 4 bases and J dropped 0; count of bases not matched to a gene: 6. The CDR3 spans 16 residues. Per germline, CDR1 SGHTA and CDR2 FQGNSA.

Points on this clonotype: A read error may be the cause here, since a much bigger clone is one base away. The chain uses TRBV3-1 and TRBJ2-7; no clear D. Germline loops: CDR1 LGHDT, CDR2 YNNKEL (reference sequence). The CDR3 is 12 residues long. The ends were cut back, 2 bases at V and 7 bases at J, with 9 bases in the middle. CDR3 DNA: TGTGCCAGCAGCCAAAATTTTGAAGAGCAGTACTTC. Encoded protein: CASSQNFEEQYF.

This clonotype has just a few counts. This clone may be a read error of a much larger clone one base away. The rearrangement uses TRBV10-3 and TRBJ2-5, with TRBD2 matching 10 bases. This CDR3 is built from 15 residues. CDR1 is ENHRY and CDR2 is SYGVKD in the germline V gene. V was pared by 1 base and J by 11 bases, with 10 bases of the junction left unmatched. The CDR3 DNA sequence: TGTGCCATCAGTGAGTTAGCGGGGGGACTCAATGAGCAGTACTTC. Encoded protein: CAISELAGGLNEQYF.

The chain links TRBV29-1 to TRBJ2-5; TRBD2 matches 13 bases. Matching the DNA end better, TRBJ2-7 makes the J call doubtful. Germline lookup yields CDR1 SQVTM and CDR2 ANQGSEA. This CDR3 is 14 amino acids long. CDR3 sequence reads: CSVAGLAGRYEQYF. In nucleotides, the CDR3 is TGCAGCGTCGCGGGACTAGCGGGGAGGTACGAGCAGTACTTC.

For this clonotype: Its ends do not fully match the called genes, so a read error is possible. The chain is built from TRBV4-3 and TRBJ2-1; a possible D gene is TRBD1 (6 bases). The CDR3 runs to 15 residues. CDR1 and CDR2 from the germline V gene are LGHNA and YSLEER. CDR3 sequence reads: CASSQDRDTYNERFF. CDR3 bases: TGCGCCAGCAGCCAAGATCGGGACACGTACAATGAGCGGTTCTTC.

The chain carries TRBV6-5 and TRBJ2-3; the D is unclear. CDR1 is MNHEY and CDR2 is SVGAGI in the germline V gene. The CDR3 contains 12 residues. Trimming shortened V by 2 bases and J by 5 bases, and 5 bases separated the two germline ends. CDR3 sequence: CASSYDIDTQYF. The CDR3 bases are TGTGCCAGCAGTTACGACATAGATACGCAGTATTTT.

V is TRBV4-3 and J is TRBJ1-5; 9 nucleotides match TRBD1. Trimming cost V 1 base and J 9 bases; bases outside gene matches: 22. This CDR3 has 20 amino acids. Germline V gene lookup returns CDR1 LGHNA and CDR2 YSLEER. This chain's CDR3 is CASSQAFSGTGTTIHRPQHF. Here the CDR3 DNA reads TGCGCCAGCAGCCAAGCCTTTTCCGGGACAGGGACAACAATCCATCGGCCCCAGCATTTT.

This clonotype showed up just a few times. The rearrangement uses TRBV29-1 and TRBJ1-1; no firm D call. The CDR3 has 13 amino acids. The V end lost 2 bases, the J end lost 1 base, and 8 bases lay between the germline ends. CDR1 is SQVTM and CDR2 is ANQGSEA in the germline V gene. The CDR3: CSVEFQSNTEAFF. CDR3 nucleotide sequence: TGCAGCGTTGAATTCCAGTCGAACACTGAAGCTTTCTTT.